A single sample is the source of the 24 T cell receptor beta chains below, sequenced in a study of cytomegalovirus exposure and HLA in healthy donors. The PCR was carried out with 60 Vbeta primers and 13 Jbeta primers. Using immunoSEQ multiplex PCR, the repertoire was profiled, and TCRdb retains in-frame clones only, with some absent. The sample shows 150,000 to 200,000 clones, about three quarters of them seen only once. Sequencing used PBMCs. The receptors were gathered from a woman aged 50 to 65 in good health and CMV-seropositive.

This clone was counted between two and nine times. Here the CDR3 DNA reads TGTGCCAGCAGCTCACCCGGGACAGGGGGCTCTGGGGCCAACGTCCTGACTTTC. Translated, it gives CASSSPGTGGSGANVLTF. The V and J genes are TRBV28 and TRBJ2-6, with TRBD1 matching 11 bases. The trim removed 6 bases at V and 0 bases at J, leaving 7 bases unmatched. CDR3 length: 18 residues. CDR1 is MDHEN and CDR2 is SYDVKM in the germline V gene.

The chain uses TRBV2 and TRBJ2-7, with 10 positions matching TRBD1. Germline trimming cut 7 bases from V and 3 bases from J; bases unmatched to any gene: 12. The V gene's germline CDR1 is SNHLY and CDR2 FYNNEI. This CDR3 spans 16 amino acids. The CDR3 coding sequence is TGTGCCAGCACCTCGGACAGGGGGAGGGGGTACTACGAGCAGTACTTC. It codes for CASTSDRGRGYYEQYF.

CDR3 amino acids: CASSSRQGANEQYF. In DNA, the CDR3 is TGTGCCAGCAGCTCTCGACAGGGGGCGAATGAGCAGTACTTC. The genes are TRBV13 and TRBJ2-7; 10 bases line up with TRBD1. V dropped 4 bases and J dropped 7; count of bases not matched to a gene: 7. This CDR3 has 14 residues. Germline CDR1 reads PRHDT; CDR2 reads FYEKMQ (reference sequence).

The chain joins TRBV2 to TRBJ1-1; 10 positions match TRBD1. V lost 4 bases, J lost 7 bases, and 9 bases stayed unmatched. The CDR3 contains 15 residues. The germline V gene has CDR1 SNHLY and CDR2 FYNNEI. The CDR3 reads CASSGRDRGYNEAFF. The CDR3 DNA is TGTGCCAGCAGTGGTCGGGACAGGGGATACAATGAAGCTTTCTTT. The full variable domain, with the rest looked up from reference TRBV2 and TRBJ1-1, is EPEVTQTPSHQVTQMGQEVILRCVPISNHLYFYWYRQILGQKVEFLVSFYNNEISEKSEIFDDQFSVERPDGSNFTLKIRSTKLEDSAMYFCASSGRDRGYNEAFFGQGTRLTVV.

This chain connects TRBV5-4 to TRBJ2-7; D uncertain. Germline V gives CDR1 SGHNT, CDR2 YYREEE (reference sequence). V gave up 4 bases and J gave up 6 bases, with 11 bases separating them. The CDR3 runs 12 residues. For the CDR3, the DNA is TGTGCCAGCAGCCTCGGTGAATCCGAGCAGTACTTC. It codes for CASSLGESEQYF.

V is TRBV5-5 and J is TRBJ1-2; D perhaps matches TRBD1 (5 bases). CDR1 and CDR2 from the germline V gene are SGHKS and YYEKEE (reference sequence). The CDR3 has 15 amino acids. V was clipped by 0 bases and J by 4 bases, with 13 bases between them. The CDR3, as DNA: TGTGCCAGCAGCTTGGTCCAGGGCATCATCTATGGCTACACCTTC. Its protein is CASSLVQGIIYGYTF.

The rearrangement joins TRBV6-5 to TRBJ1-1; 9 bases are a match to TRBD1. Per the germline V gene, CDR1 is MNHEY and CDR2 is SVGAGI. Unmatched junction bases numbered 6, after V lost 6 bases and J lost 4 bases. This CDR3 contains 14 residues. The CDR3: CASSRTGVFTEAFF. The CDR3 DNA follows: TGTGCCAGCAGCCGGACAGGGGTTTTCACTGAAGCTTTCTTT.

The rearrangement links TRBV2 to TRBJ1-2, with 8 positions matching TRBD1. V gave up 6 bases and J gave up 5 bases; unmatched junction bases: 8. The CDR3 is 14 residues long. Germline V gene lookup returns CDR1 SNHLY and CDR2 FYNNEI. CDR3 bases: TGTGCCAGCAGCGGACAGGGATCTCAATATGGCTACACCTTC. This translates into CASSGQGSQYGYTF.

This chain connects TRBV6-1 to TRBJ2-3, with a possible D match to TRBD2 (5 bases). Deletions cut 2 bases from V and 9 bases from J, with 12 bases between. Germline V CDR1 and CDR2: MNHNS, SASEGT. This CDR3 spans 13 amino acids. DNA of the CDR3: TGTGCCAGCAGTGAAACACTAGGTGAAACGCAGTATTTT. Its protein product is CASSETLGETQYF.

V is TRBV2 and J is TRBJ2-5; 7 bases line up with TRBD2. The CDR3 extends over 14 amino acids. Losses at the gene ends were 4 bases for V and 5 bases for J; bases not matched to a gene: 7. Germline V gene data show CDR1 as SNHLY and CDR2 as FYNNEI. The CDR3 loop reads CASSAQTSLETQYF. The CDR3 nucleotides are TGTGCCAGCAGTGCGCAGACTAGCTTGGAGACCCAGTACTTC.

This chain joins TRBV6-6 and TRBJ1-2; TRBD1 agrees at 7 bases. V was pared by 3 bases and J by 6 bases, with 10 bases of the junction left unmatched. CDR1 is MNHNY, CDR2 SVGAGI, per germline (reference sequence). This CDR3 contains 15 residues. CDR3 bases: TGTGCCAGCAGTTATTCTCAGGGGGAAAGGAATGGCTACACCTTC. Its translation: CASSYSQGERNGYTF.

Note on this clone: The same CDR3 arises from other DNA sequences in this sample as well. The chain uses TRBV5-1 and TRBJ2-5; D is uncertain. Trimming removed 5 bases at V and 1 base at J, with 9 bases between. CDR3 length: 13 amino acids. Germline loops: CDR1 SGHRS, CDR2 YFSETQ. The CDR3 spells CASRRTPQETQYF. The CDR3 nucleotides are TGCGCCAGCAGGAGAACCCCCCAAGAGACCCAGTACTTC.

The V call is TRBV27, the J call TRBJ2-7, with 10 bases aligning to TRBD1. The CDR3 runs to 15 residues. The germline V gene has CDR1 MNHEY and CDR2 SMNVEV (reference sequence). V lost 5 bases and J lost 6; bases outside the gene matches: 10. The CDR3 loop reads CASSAPGQGTVEQYF. The CDR3 DNA is TGTGCCAGCAGTGCGCCGGGACAGGGGACCGTCGAGCAGTACTTC.

This clone appeared once. The genes are TRBV7-2 and TRBJ2-3; D might be TRBD2 (6 bases). Per the germline V gene, CDR1 is SGHTA and CDR2 is FQGNSA. The CDR3 has 15 amino acids. V shed 5 bases and J shed 1 base, with 13 bases lying between them. The CDR3 is CASSLPGLGTDTQYF. DNA of the CDR3: TGTGCCAGCAGCCTACCGGGACTCGGCACAGATACGCAGTATTTT.

The genes are TRBV10-2 and TRBJ2-5; 7 bases agree with TRBD2. V dropped 4 bases and J dropped 5; count of bases not matched to a gene: 13. The CDR3 sequence is 16 residues long. Germline-derived CDR1 and CDR2 are WSHSY and SAAADI. The CDR3 DNA is TGCGCCAGCAGTGTCTCCGGGACCAAGGGAGGGGAGACCCAGTACTTC. This gives the protein CASSVSGTKGGETQYF.

The chain joins TRBV6-5 to TRBJ2-3; D uncertain. The length of the CDR3 is 13 residues. Trimming removed 0 bases at V and 6 bases at J, with 7 bases between. The germline gives CDR1 MNHEY, CDR2 SVGAGI. The DNA for the CDR3 is TGTGCCAGCAGTTACTCTTTCGGGGATACGCAGTATTTT. Amino acids: CASSYSFGDTQYF.

This chain links TRBV5-6 with TRBJ2-3, with TRBD2 matching over 14 bases. CDR3 size: 16 residues. Germline V gene sequence: CDR1 SGHDT, CDR2 YYEEEE. V trimming: 0 bases; J trimming: 4 bases; junction bases outside the gene matches: 1. CDR3 sequence (DNA): TGTGCCAGCAGCTTGGGACTAGCGGGGGGGCCAGATACGCAGTATTTT. It codes for CASSLGLAGGPDTQYF.

This clone was seen more than once but under ten times. V and J are TRBV2 and TRBJ1-1; D unclear. The CDR3 totals 12 residues. Deletions cut 7 bases from V and 0 bases from J, with 6 bases between. CDR1 SNHLY and CDR2 FYNNEI come from the germline V gene. The DNA of the CDR3 is TGTGCCAGCACTGTCGTGAACACTGAAGCTTTCTTT. As protein: CASTVVNTEAFF.

The rearrangement links TRBV7-2 to TRBJ2-5; D perhaps matches TRBD2 (5 bases). Matching the DNA end better, TRBJ2-7 makes the J call doubtful. This CDR3 spans 16 amino acids. Germline lookup yields CDR1 SGHTA and CDR2 FQGNSA. The CDR3 nucleotides read TGTGCCAGCAGCTTAGGGGCCGGACTTTCCCCCTACGAGCAGTACTTC. Its translation: CASSLGAGLSPYEQYF.

This clone was seen more than once but under ten times. V usage is TRBV2 and J usage is TRBJ2-7, with TRBD2 matching over 8 bases. Unmatched junction bases numbered 7, after V lost 6 bases and J lost 0 bases. The CDR3 totals 15 residues. Germline V gene data show CDR1 as SNHLY and CDR2 as FYNNEI. CDR3 in amino acids: CASRELAASSYEQYF. Written as DNA, the CDR3 is TGTGCCAGCAGGGAACTAGCGGCTAGCTCCTACGAGCAGTACTTC.

The rearrangement uses TRBV7-2 and TRBJ2-2; 10 bases fit TRBD1. The length of the CDR3 is 15 residues. From germline, CDR1 is SGHTA and CDR2 FQGNSA. The trim removed 1 base at V and 8 bases at J, leaving 4 bases unmatched. In nucleotides, the CDR3 is TGTGCCAGCAGCTTAGAGACAGGGGGCTATGGGGAGCTGTTTTTT. Its protein product is CASSLETGGYGELFF.

This clone showed up just once. The chain joins TRBV7-2 to TRBJ1-6, with 10 bases aligning to TRBD1. V trimming: 0 bases; J trimming: 15 bases; junction bases outside the gene matches: 8. Germline V gene data show CDR1 as SGHTA and CDR2 as FQGNSA. The CDR3 covers 15 residues. The CDR3 sequence is CASSLAASTGGILHF. The CDR3 DNA reads TGTGCCAGCAGCTTAGCAGCGTCGACAGGGGGCATCCTCCACTTT.

This clone has just a few counts. The chain recombines TRBV5-6 with TRBJ2-5, with a tentative D call TRBD1 (6 bases). The V end was cut by 0 bases, the J end by 3 bases, with 12 bases between. CDR1 SGHDT and CDR2 YYEEEE come from the germline V gene. The CDR3 consists of 15 residues. The CDR3 coding sequence is TGTGCCAGCAGCTTGGGGTCACAGGGAGAAGAGACCCAGTACTTC. Residues: CASSLGSQGEETQYF.

The chain combines TRBV9 with TRBJ1-1, with 7 bases aligning to TRBD1. The CDR3 covers 14 residues. Germline assignment: CDR1 SGDLS and CDR2 YYNGEE. V was pared by 2 bases and J by 0 bases, with 1 base of the junction left unmatched. CDR3 loop: CASSVTGMNTEAFF. The DNA for the CDR3 is TGTGCCAGCAGCGTGACAGGGATGAACACTGAAGCTTTCTTT.